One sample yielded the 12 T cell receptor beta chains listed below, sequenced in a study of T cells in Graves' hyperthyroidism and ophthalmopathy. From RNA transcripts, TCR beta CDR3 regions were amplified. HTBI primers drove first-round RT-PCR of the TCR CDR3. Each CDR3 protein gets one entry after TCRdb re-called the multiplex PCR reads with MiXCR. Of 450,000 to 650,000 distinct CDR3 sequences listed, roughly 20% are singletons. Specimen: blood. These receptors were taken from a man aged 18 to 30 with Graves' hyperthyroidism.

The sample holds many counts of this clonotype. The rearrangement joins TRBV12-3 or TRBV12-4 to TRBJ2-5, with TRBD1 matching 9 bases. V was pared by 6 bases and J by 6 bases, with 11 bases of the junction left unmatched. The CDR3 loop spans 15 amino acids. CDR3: CASSPLGQGVKTQYF. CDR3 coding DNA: TGTGCCAGCAGCCCTTTGGGACAGGGAGTCAAGACCCAGTACTTC.

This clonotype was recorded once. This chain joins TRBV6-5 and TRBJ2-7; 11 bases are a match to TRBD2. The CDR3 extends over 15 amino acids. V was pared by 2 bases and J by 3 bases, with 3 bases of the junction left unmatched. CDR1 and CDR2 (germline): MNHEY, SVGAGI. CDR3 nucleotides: TGTGCCAGCAGTTACACTAGCGGGAGAAACTACGAGCAGTACTTC. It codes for CASSYTSGRNYEQYF.

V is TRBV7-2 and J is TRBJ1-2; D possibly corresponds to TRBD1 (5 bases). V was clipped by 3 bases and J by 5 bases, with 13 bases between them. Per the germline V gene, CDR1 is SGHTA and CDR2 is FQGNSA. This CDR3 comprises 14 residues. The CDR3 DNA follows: TGTGCCAGCAGCTTCGAGCGCGGGGGATATGGCTACACCTTC. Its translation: CASSFERGGYGYTF. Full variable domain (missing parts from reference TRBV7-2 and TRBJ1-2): GAGVSQSPSNKVTEKGKDVELRCDPISGHTALYWYRQSLGQGLEFLIYFQGNSAPDKSGLPSDRFSAERTGGSVSTLTIQRTQQEDSAVYLCASSFERGGYGYTFGSGTRLTVV.

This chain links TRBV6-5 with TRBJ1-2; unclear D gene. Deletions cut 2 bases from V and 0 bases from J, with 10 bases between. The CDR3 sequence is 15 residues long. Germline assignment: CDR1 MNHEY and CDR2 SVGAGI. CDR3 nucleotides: TGTGCCAGCAGTTACGAGGCCGGGGCTAACTATGGCTACACCTTC. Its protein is CASSYEAGANYGYTF.

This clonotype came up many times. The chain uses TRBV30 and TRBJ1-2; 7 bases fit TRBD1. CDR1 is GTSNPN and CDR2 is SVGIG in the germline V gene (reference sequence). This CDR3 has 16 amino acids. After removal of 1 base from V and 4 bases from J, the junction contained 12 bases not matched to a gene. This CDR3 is CAWSALPGQDLYGYTF. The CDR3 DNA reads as TGTGCCTGGAGTGCTCTTCCCGGACAGGATCTCTATGGCTACACCTTC.

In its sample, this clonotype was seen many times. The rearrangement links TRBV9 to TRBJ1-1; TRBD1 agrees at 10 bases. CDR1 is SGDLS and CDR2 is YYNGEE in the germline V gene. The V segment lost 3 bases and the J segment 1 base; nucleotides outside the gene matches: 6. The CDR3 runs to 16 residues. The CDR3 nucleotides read TGTGCCAGCAGCGCAAGGGACAGGGGAAGGAACACTGAAGCTTTCTTT. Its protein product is CASSARDRGRNTEAFF.

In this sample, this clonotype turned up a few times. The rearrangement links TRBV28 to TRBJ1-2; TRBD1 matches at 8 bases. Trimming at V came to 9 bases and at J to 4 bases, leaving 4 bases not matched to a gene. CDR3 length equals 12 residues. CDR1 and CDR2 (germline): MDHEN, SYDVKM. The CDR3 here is CASRQGSYGYTF. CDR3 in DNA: TGTGCCAGTCGACAGGGGTCCTATGGCTACACCTTC.

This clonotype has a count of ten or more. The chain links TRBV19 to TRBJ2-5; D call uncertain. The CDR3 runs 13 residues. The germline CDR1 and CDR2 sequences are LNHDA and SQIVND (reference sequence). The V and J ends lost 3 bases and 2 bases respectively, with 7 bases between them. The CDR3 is CASSMKNQETQYF. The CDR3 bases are TGTGCCAGTAGTATGAAGAATCAAGAGACCCAGTACTTC.

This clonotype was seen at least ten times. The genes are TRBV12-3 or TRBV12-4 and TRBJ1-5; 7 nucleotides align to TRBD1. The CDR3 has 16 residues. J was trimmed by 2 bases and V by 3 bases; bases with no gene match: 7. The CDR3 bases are TGTGCCAGCAGTTTGGGGACAGTTATAGGCAATCAGCCCCAGCATTTT. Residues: CASSLGTVIGNQPQHF.

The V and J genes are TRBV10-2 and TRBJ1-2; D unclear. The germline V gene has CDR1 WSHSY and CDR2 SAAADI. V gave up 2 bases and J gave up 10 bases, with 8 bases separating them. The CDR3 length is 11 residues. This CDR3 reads CASSERSDYTF. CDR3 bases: TGCGCCAGCAGTGAGCGCAGTGACTACACCTTC.

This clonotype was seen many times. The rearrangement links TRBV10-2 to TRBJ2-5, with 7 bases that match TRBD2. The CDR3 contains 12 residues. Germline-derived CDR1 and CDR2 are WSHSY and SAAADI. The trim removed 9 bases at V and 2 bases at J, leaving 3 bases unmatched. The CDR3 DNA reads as TGCGCCAGTACGGGACTACAAGAGACCCAGTACTTC. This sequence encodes CASTGLQETQYF.

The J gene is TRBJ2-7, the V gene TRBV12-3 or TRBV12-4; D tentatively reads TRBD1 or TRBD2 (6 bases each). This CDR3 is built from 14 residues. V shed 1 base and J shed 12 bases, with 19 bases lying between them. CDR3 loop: CASSLGGGGRGLYF. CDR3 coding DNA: TGTGCCAGCAGTTTAGGTGGAGGGGGACGCGGGCTGTACTTC.